The 15 T cell receptor beta chains presented below share a single source sample, sequenced in a study of blood T cell repertoires in COVID-19. Assay: immunoSEQ multiplex PCR; the TCRdb copy retains only in-frame clones and omits some. The sample lists some 490,000 clones, 75% to 90% occurring once. Source material: peripheral blood. The source is a human donor in a cohort sampled during active COVID-19.

This clone was found once. V gene TRBV24-1 combines with J gene TRBJ1-1, with 9 positions matching TRBD1. Germline CDR1 is KGHDR and CDR2 is SFDVKD. J lost 3 bases, V lost 3 bases, and 4 bases had no gene match. The CDR3 spans 15 residues. DNA for the CDR3: TGTGCCACCAGTGATCACAGGGGGCGCGACACTGAAGCTTTCTTT. It yields the protein CATSDHRGRDTEAFF.

The chain uses TRBV28 and TRBJ2-7; 7 nucleotides agree with TRBD1. The germline V gene has CDR1 MDHEN and CDR2 SYDVKM. This CDR3 spans 15 amino acids. After removal of 4 bases from V and 5 bases from J, the junction contained 11 bases not matched to a gene. The CDR3 sequence is CASSSDRESFHEQYF. The CDR3 nucleotides are TGTGCCAGCAGTTCTGACAGGGAGTCCTTCCACGAGCAGTACTTC.

The gene calls are TRBV15 and TRBJ2-5; 10 positions agree with TRBD1. J gave up 11 bases and V 5 bases, and 20 bases lay outside the gene matches. CDR1 and CDR2 (germline): LNHNV, YYDKDF (reference sequence). This CDR3 spans 17 amino acids. The DNA of the CDR3 is TGTGCCACCAGCCGAGGGGGCTACGGGACAGGGGACCCTCTTCAGTACTTC. Translating gives CATSRGGYGTGDPLQYF.

The chain uses TRBV5-4 and TRBJ2-7, with 10 bases matching TRBD1. Germline V gene sequence: CDR1 SGHNT, CDR2 YYREEE (reference sequence). Germline trimming cut 3 bases from V and 3 bases from J; bases unmatched to any gene: 3. This CDR3 spans 14 amino acids. The CDR3 loop is CASSWGDRGYEQYF. The CDR3 nucleotides read TGTGCCAGCAGCTGGGGGGACAGGGGCTACGAGCAGTACTTC.

CDR3 region: CASAQGQGAWSTEAFF. The CDR3 nucleotides read TGTGCTAGTGCCCAGGGACAGGGGGCTTGGAGCACTGAAGCTTTCTTT. The chain carries TRBV12-5 and TRBJ1-1; 12 bases agree with TRBD1. Germline V gives CDR1 LGHNT, CDR2 FRNRAP. The V segment lost 7 bases and the J segment 4 bases; nucleotides outside the gene matches: 10. The CDR3 is made up of 16 amino acids.

The chain is built from TRBV19 and TRBJ1-1; TRBD1 agrees at 8 bases. V lost 6 bases to trimming and J lost 4 bases; unmatched junction nucleotides: 10. Germline CDR1 is LNHDA and CDR2 is SQIVND (reference sequence). The CDR3 sequence is 15 residues long. The CDR3 DNA reads as TGTGCCAGTAGCCTTCCAGGGGGCCGGGGCACTGAAGCTTTCTTT. The encoded protein is CASSLPGGRGTEAFF.

V is TRBV30 and J is TRBJ2-5, with D perhaps TRBD2 (5 bases). There are 14 residues in the CDR3. Germline V CDR1 and CDR2: GTSNPN, SVGIG (reference sequence). Trimming left V 4 bases short and J 4 bases short, with 16 bases between. The CDR3 spells CAWTSGLLPETQYF. The CDR3 coding sequence is TGTGCCTGGACATCAGGACTTCTCCCAGAGACCCAGTACTTC. The full variable domain, with the rest looked up from reference TRBV30 and TRBJ2-5, is SQTIHQWPATLVQPVGSPLSLECTVEGTSNPNLYWYRQAAGRGLQLLFYSVGIGQISSEVPQNLSASRPQDRQFILSSKKLLLSDSGFYLCAWTSGLLPETQYFGPGTRLLVL.

This sequence joins TRBV7-8 and TRBJ2-1; TRBD2 matches 9 bases. There are 15 residues in the CDR3. V was clipped by 5 bases and J by 4 bases; unmatched bases: 6. The germline V gene has CDR1 SGHVS and CDR2 FQNEAQ. This CDR3 reads CASSTLAGAYNEQFF. Written as DNA, the CDR3 is TGTGCCAGCAGCACTTTAGCGGGGGCTTACAATGAGCAGTTCTTC.

This rearrangement joins TRBV3-1 (or the pseudogene TRBV3-2) to TRBJ2-1, with 11 positions matching TRBD2. The CDR3 is 16 residues long. Germline V gene lookup returns CDR1 LGHDT and CDR2 YNNKEL (reference sequence). V lost 4 bases to trimming and J lost 10 bases; unmatched junction nucleotides: 12. CDR3 residues: CASSRETSGMVAEQFF. The CDR3 nucleotides are TGTGCCAGCAGCCGGGAGACTAGCGGGATGGTCGCCGAGCAGTTCTTC.

The chain has TRBV5-6 and TRBJ1-1; D is undetermined. Germline loops: CDR1 SGHDT, CDR2 YYEEEE. V gave up 3 bases and J gave up 5 bases, with 11 bases separating them. CDR3 size: 13 residues. In nucleotides, the CDR3 is TGTGCCAGCAGCTCTCTGTCTGTTACTGAAGCTTTCTTT. Translated: CASSSLSVTEAFF.

The chain carries TRBV7-2 and TRBJ1-5; D gene ambiguous. Germline values: CDR1 SGHTA, CDR2 FQGNSA. The CDR3 is 12 residues long. V lost 1 base and J lost 9, with 7 bases in between. CDR3 in amino acids: CASSLGARPQHF. CDR3 nucleotide sequence: TGTGCCAGCAGCTTAGGGGCGAGGCCCCAGCATTTT.

The J gene is TRBJ2-5, the V gene TRBV2; 15 nucleotides agree with TRBD2. Losses at the gene ends were 8 bases for V and 5 bases for J; bases not matched to a gene: 9. This CDR3 spans 16 amino acids. Germline values: CDR1 SNHLY, CDR2 FYNNEI. This CDR3 is CASSGTSGRRKETQYF. In DNA, the CDR3 is TGTGCCAGCTCCGGGACTAGCGGGAGGAGAAAGGAGACCCAGTACTTC. Drawing the rest from reference TRBV2 and TRBJ2-5, the complete variable domain is EPEVTQTPSHQVTQMGQEVILRCVPISNHLYFYWYRQILGQKVEFLVSFYNNEISEKSEIFDDQFSVERPDGSNFTLKIRSTKLEDSAMYFCASSGTSGRRKETQYFGPGTRLLVL.

The chain carries TRBV7-3 and TRBJ2-1, with 8 bases matching TRBD2. Germline V gene lookup returns CDR1 SGHTA and CDR2 FQGTGA. V shed 5 bases and J 10 bases; nucleotides not matched to a gene: 10. This CDR3 is 14 amino acids long. The chain's CDR3 is CASSLVSGRQEQFF. As DNA, the CDR3 is TGTGCCAGCAGCCTAGTAAGCGGGAGACAGGAGCAGTTCTTC.

This clone was counted a single time. J is TRBJ1-1 and V is TRBV19; TRBD1 aligns across 9 bases. After removal of 7 bases from V and 7 bases from J, the junction contained 19 bases not matched to a gene. Germline lookup yields CDR1 LNHDA and CDR2 SQIVND (reference sequence). The length of the CDR3 is 17 residues. CDR3 loop: CASNTGQGRAPHIEAFF. The CDR3 nucleotides read TGTGCCAGTAATACCGGACAGGGGCGAGCTCCTCACATTGAAGCTTTCTTT.

This chain connects TRBV20-1 to TRBJ2-5; D gene ambiguous. The ends were cut back, 4 bases at V and 4 bases at J, with 7 bases in the middle. Germline assignment: CDR1 DFQATT and CDR2 SNEGSKA (reference sequence). CDR3 size: 11 residues. The CDR3 nucleotides are TGCAGTGCTACCTCCCGAGAGACCCAGTACTTC. Its protein is CSATSRETQYF.